This T cell receptor (beta chain) was retrieved from a study of long-term antiretroviral therapy in people with HIV. Study details: It was about a decade after the earliest samples that the 2015 immediate-ART recommendation appeared.

The libraries were made with immunoSEQ v3.0 at survey level. The repertoire was sequenced with immunoSEQ multiplex PCR; TCRdb's copy has only in-frame clones and lacks some. The sample holds 20,000 or so clones, roughly 86% seen once. Every participant gave one or more pre-ART and two or more post-ART PBMC samples. Study outcomes and limitations: Patients on ART gained diversity, which nonetheless stayed below transplant donor controls.

Trimming removed 8 bases from V and 3 bases from J, with 11 bases in between. Germline CDR1 is LNHDA and CDR2 is SQIVND (reference sequence). The CDR3 has 12 amino acids. Comment on this clone: Antigen: not known.

Sample: unsorted PBMCs, taken 2.1 years after starting antiretroviral therapy. This chain joins TRBV19 and TRBJ2-7, with a tentative D call TRBD1 (6 bases). The sequence derives from a man aged 18 to 35 with HIV. CDR3 residues: CASRDTSYEQYF. CDR3 coding DNA: TGTGCCAGTCGGGACACGAGCTACGAGCAGTACTTC.